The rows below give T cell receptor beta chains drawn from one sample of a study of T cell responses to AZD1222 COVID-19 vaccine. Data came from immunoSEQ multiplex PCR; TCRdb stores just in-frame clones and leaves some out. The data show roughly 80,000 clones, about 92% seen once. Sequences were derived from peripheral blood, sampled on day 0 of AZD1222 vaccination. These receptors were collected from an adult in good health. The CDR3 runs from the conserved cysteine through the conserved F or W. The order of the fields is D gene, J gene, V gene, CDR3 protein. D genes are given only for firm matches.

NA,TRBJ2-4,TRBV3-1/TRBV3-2,CASSLLAAKNIQYF
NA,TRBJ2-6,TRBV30,CACQQGSGANVLTF
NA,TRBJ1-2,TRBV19,CASTRGGETGTYGYTF
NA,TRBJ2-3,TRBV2,CASWAGTDTQYF
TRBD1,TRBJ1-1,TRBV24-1,CATSDREYDRGGEAFF
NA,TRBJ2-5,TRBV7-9,CASSWDFQETQYF
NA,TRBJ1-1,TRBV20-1,CSAEQGKAFF
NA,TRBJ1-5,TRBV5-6,CASSFLGGNSNQPQHF
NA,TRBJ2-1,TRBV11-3,CASNTGPTYNEQFF
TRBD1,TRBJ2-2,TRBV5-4,CASSNDRVRGTGELFF
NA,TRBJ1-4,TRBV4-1,CASSRNGLGSEKLFF
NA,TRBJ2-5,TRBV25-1,CASSLRGETQYF
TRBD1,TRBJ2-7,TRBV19,CASSMGDRAGEQYF
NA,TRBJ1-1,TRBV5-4,CASSLRGGYTEAFF
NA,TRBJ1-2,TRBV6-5,CASTQGGFYGYTF
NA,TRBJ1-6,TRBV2,CASSGQPNSPLHF
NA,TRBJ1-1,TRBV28,CASSFGGYTEAFF
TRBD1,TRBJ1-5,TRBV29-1,CSVTGTDSNQPQHF
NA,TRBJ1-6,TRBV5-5,CASSSRIQGGNSPLHF
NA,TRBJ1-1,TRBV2,CASSERGSETEAFF
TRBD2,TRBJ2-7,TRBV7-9,CASSLAGTSGPRAYEQYF
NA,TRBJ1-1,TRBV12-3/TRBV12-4,CASSFAVNTEAFF
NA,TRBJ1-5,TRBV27,CASSLQFTNQPQHF
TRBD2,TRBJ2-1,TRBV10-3,CATGDGLAGGNEQFF
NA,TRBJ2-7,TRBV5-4,CASSLAAQGMYEQYF
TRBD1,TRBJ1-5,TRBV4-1,CASSQDPTGLMDQPQHF
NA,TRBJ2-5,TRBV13,CASSPYSVETQYF
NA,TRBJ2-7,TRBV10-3,CAIKAEDGVYEQYF
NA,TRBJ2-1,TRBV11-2,CASSLGPGRREQFF
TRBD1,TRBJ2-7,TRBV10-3,CAISESGPGQVPYEQYF
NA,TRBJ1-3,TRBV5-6,CASSLGWTGNTIYF
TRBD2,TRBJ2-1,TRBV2,CASVRLAGGYNEQFF
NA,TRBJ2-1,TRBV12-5,CASRPGGRYNNEQFF
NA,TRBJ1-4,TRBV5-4,CASSLAEQLNEKLFF
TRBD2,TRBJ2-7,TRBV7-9,CASSLGTSGRATYEQYF
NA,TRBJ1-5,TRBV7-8,CASSPRDLLQPQHF
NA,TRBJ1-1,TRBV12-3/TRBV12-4,CASSFSENTEAFF
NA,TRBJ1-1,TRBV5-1,CASSLSGITEAFF
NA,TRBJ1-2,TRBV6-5,CASSRGTRNGYTF
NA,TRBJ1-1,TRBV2,CASSAEGNTEAFF
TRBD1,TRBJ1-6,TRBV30,CAWSRRTGRGTSPLHF
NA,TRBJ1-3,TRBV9,CASTLPGNTIYF
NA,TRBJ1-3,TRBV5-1,CASFAGFSGNTIYF
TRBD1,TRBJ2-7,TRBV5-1,CASSATGVEQYF
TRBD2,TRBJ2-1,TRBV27,CASSLRLAGDNEQFF
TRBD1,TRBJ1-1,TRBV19,CASSGRDRGRGIMNTEAFF